Listed below are T cell receptor beta chains from one sample, sequenced in a study of tumor and adjacent non-tumor tissue in lung cancer. Each CDR3 protein is one row after TCRdb ran MiXCR on the multiplex PCR reads. Of 69,000 or so distinct CDR3 sequences listed, roughly 72% were seen once; the top ten hold under 30%. Sequencing input: lung tumor tissue. These receptors were obtained from a man in his sixties with non-small cell lung cancer. CDR3s leave out the opening cysteine and the closing phenylalanine or tryptophan. The D gene is left open where the match is weak. Expanded clones get a size class; other rows say once, few or many, or leave the size out.

NA	TRBV6-4	TRBJ2-7	TRBD1	TRGQGAMYEQY
few	TRBV11-1	NA	TRBD1	ASSPGTGITATQH
NA	TRBV20-1	TRBJ2-2	TRBD2	SDTLAGGPENGELF
NA	TRBV11-2	TRBJ2-2	TRBD1	ASTPTGGTGELF
NA	TRBV11-3	TRBJ2-1	NA	ASSLGGEDNEQF
few	TRBV28	TRBJ2-3	TRBD2	ASNPGLAGGGDTQY
NA	TRBV7-9	TRBJ2-7	NA	ASSSGQLPYELY
NA	TRBV6-2/TRBV6-3	TRBJ2-7	NA	DSNPRLYVQY
NA	TRBV6-2/TRBV6-3	TRBJ1-1	NA	ASTPDLPEAF
NA	TRBV12-3/TRBV12-4	TRBJ2-3	NA	ASSLGPRVDTQY
few	TRBV29-1	TRBJ2-3	TRBD1	SVTGGGTQF
few	TRBV5-6	TRBJ2-3	NA	ASSSQTTDMQY
NA	TRBV29-1	TRBJ2-3	NA	IVEVGGTTDTQY
NA	TRBV20-1	TRBJ2-2	NA	STRRWTANTKELF
NA	TRBV10-3	TRBJ2-3	NA	AIGLVGVQDTQY
NA	TRBV10-3	TRBJ2-6	TRBD2	AIREHEISGGDSGANVLT
NA	TRBV20-1	TRBJ2-2	TRBD2	GATLAGGPETGKLF
NA	TRBV20-1	TRBJ1-2	NA	SARPQQGRHGYT
NA	TRBV6-2/TRBV6-3	TRBJ2-2	NA	ASSSSWRNTGELF
NA	TRBV6-1	TRBJ2-1	TRBD2	VSSDLAGGPFYEKF
NA	TRBV29-1	TRBJ2-4	TRBD1	SVEDVTGNIIQY
NA	TRBV11-1	TRBJ2-5	TRBD2	ASRLAGLAEIQY
NA	TRBV5-1	TRBJ2-4	TRBD2	ASRGGLAGENIQY
NA	TRBV24-1	TRBJ2-5	NA	ANSGQDNQQTQY
few	TRBV6-5	TRBJ2-7	NA	ASSLTRLGEQY
few	TRBV20-1	TRBJ2-1	NA	SDRGPTTIEQF
NA	TRBV29-1	TRBJ2-5	NA	SVVIPEGKTQY
many	TRBV6-2/TRBV6-3	TRBJ1-5	NA	ASSLSLARQPQH
NA	TRBV5-4	TRBJ2-1	TRBD1	ASSCSPGQVRNEQF
NA	TRBV6-1	TRBJ2-4	NA	GSSDMGYLNIQY
NA	TRBV29-1	TRBJ2-7	TRBD2	SVESSGGPYKQY
NA	TRBV6-5	TRBJ1-5	NA	VSISMQGGNQPQH
NA	TRBV20-1	TRBJ2-7	NA	SALAENPYVQY
NA	TRBV6-6	TRBJ2-7	NA	GSSYLQPNSYEQY
many	TRBV5-1	TRBJ2-2	NA	ASSLEQDTGELF
many	TRBV5-1	TRBJ2-7	NA	ASSRRGSSGEQY
once	TRBV6-1	TRBJ1-1	NA	ASSPEFWRVNSEAF
many	TRBV5-1	TRBJ2-1	TRBD1	ASSLGGQGAGEQF
once	TRBV29-1	TRBJ2-5	NA	GVADRYQETHY
NA	TRBV29-1	TRBJ2-1	NA	SVERGRVSYNEHF
many	TRBV6-5	TRBJ2-7	TRBD2	ASSFQTSGSYEQY
many	TRBV12-3/TRBV12-4	TRBJ1-6	NA	ASNGQLNSPLH
NA	TRBV6-1	TRBJ1-5	NA	ARSEAGPREEQH
NA	TRBV12-3/TRBV12-4	TRBJ2-3	TRBD1	ASDRDRAYTQY
NA	TRBV20-1	TRBJ2-7	TRBD2	SARSRGTRYYDQY